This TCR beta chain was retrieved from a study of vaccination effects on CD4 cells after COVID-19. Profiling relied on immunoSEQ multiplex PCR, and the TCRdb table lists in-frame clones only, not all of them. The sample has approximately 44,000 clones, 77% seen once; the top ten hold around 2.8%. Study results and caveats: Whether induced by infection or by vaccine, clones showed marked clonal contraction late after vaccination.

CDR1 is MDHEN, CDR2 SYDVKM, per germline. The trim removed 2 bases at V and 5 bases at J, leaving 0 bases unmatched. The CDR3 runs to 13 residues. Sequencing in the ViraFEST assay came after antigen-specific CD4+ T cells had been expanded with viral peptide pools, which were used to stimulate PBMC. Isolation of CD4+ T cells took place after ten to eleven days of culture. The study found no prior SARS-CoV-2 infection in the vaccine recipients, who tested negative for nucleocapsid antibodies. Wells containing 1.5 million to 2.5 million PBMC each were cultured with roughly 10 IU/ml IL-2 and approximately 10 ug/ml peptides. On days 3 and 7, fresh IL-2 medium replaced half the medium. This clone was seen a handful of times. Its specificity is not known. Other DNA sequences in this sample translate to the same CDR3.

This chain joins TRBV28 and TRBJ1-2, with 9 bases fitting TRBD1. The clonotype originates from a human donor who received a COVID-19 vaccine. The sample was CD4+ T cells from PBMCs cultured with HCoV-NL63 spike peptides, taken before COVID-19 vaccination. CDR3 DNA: TGTGCCAGCAGTTTAGGACAGGGGTATGGCTACACCTTC. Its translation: CASSLGQGYGYTF.